This T cell receptor (beta chain) was captured by sequencing in a study of shared clonotypes between healthy human individuals. Study-wide findings and caveats: Clonotypes that were shared across a few donors made up around 5% of naive CD4 clonotypes. Memory subsets generally showed lower estimated richness than naive subsets.

As concerns this clone: Its antigen is undetermined.

Negatively enriched CD4+ T cells were divided by CD45RA into naive and memory. Profiled with immunoSEQ multiplex PCR; TCRdb holds only in-frame clones, not every one. This table has around 700,000 clones, more than 70% appearing once. This TCR derives from a woman in her 30s in good health. The sample taken for sequencing was memory CD4+ T cells sorted from blood. Sample subset: CD45RA-negative fraction.

The CDR3 loop is CASSRRGSENEKLFF. As DNA, the CDR3 is TGCGCCAGCAGCCGGAGAGGATCGGAGAATGAAAAACTGTTTTTT. This sequence joins TRBV5-1 and TRBJ1-4; no clear D. The CDR3 extends over 15 amino acids. Germline CDR1 SGHRS, CDR2 YFSETQ. V dropped 4 bases and J dropped 5 bases, with 15 bases sitting between them.